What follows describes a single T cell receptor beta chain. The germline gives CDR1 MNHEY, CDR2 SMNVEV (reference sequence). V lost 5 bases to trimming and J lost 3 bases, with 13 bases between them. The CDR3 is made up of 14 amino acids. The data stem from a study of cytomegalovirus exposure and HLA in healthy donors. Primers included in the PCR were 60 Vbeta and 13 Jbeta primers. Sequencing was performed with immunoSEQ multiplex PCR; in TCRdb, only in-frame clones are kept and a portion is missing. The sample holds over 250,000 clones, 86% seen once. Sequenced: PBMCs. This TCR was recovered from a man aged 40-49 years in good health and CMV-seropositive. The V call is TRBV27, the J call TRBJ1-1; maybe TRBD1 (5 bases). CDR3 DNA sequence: TGTGCCAGCAGTCCGCGGGGGAGACACACTGAAGCTTTCTTT. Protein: CASSPRGRHTEAFF.